This TCR beta chain was sequenced in a study of read filtering for tumor transcriptome and immune sequencing. The library was built from 400 ng RNA with molecular barcoded adaptors for alpha/delta and beta/gamma chains. TCRdb re-called the reads through MiXCR, storing one row per CDR3 protein. The sample has 130,000 or so distinct CDR3 sequences; around 14% are singletons. This clonotype was seen at least ten times. The CDR3 is made up of 16 amino acids. V lost 5 bases, J lost 1 base, and 4 bases stayed unmatched. Germline assignment: CDR1 MNHEY and CDR2 SVGEGT. The V gene is TRBV6-2 or TRBV6-3, the J gene TRBJ2-3, with TRBD2 identical over 12 bases. This sequence was found in a donor at least 40 years old with multiple myeloma. The material sequenced was a population of CD138-negative cells sorted from bone marrow. In DNA, the CDR3 is TGTGCCAGCAGTAAACTAGCGGGAGGTGGCACAGATACGCAGTATTTT. It translates to CASSKLAGGGTDTQYF.